These T cell receptor beta chains were read from a single sample in a study of radiotherapy plus CTLA-4 blockade in lung cancer. Clones were sequenced by immunoSEQ multiplex PCR, and TCRdb holds only the in-frame ones, with some missing. The sample has roughly 80,000 clones, around 78% seen once. The material sequenced was peripheral blood, taken from a patient treated with radiotherapy plus ipilimumab. Source of these receptors: a human donor with non-small cell lung cancer who had a partial response to radiotherapy plus ipilimumab. Some clones in this sample may be carry-over from other donors' samples. Both conserved end residues are part of each CDR3. A D gene is named only where the DNA matches it firmly. For some rows the clone size is stated as once, few or many, or as a class when expanded; others skip it.

size,V,J,D,DNA,CDR3
-,TRBV7-6,TRBJ2-5,-,TGTGCCAGCAGCCAGCTGCGGGAGACCCAGTACTTC,CASSQLRETQYF
-,TRBV13,TRBJ2-3,-,TGTGCCAGCAGTAATCAGCGGGTGGCCACAGATACGCAGTATTTT,CASSNQRVATDTQYF
-,TRBV18,TRBJ2-5,-,TGTGCCAGCTCGAGGAGCGGGGAGACCCAGTACTTC,CASSRSGETQYF
few,TRBV9,TRBJ2-7,-,TGTGCCAGCAGCGTAGACCTCAGGCGCGAGCAGTACTTC,CASSVDLRREQYF
-,TRBV5-6,TRBJ1-1,TRBD1,TGTGCCAGCAGCCCAGGTCCTTTTGACAGGGGCCATAGCAACACTGAAGCTTTCTTT,CASSPGPFDRGHSNTEAFF
-,TRBV6-5,TRBJ1-2,-,TGTGCCAGCAAGTCGGCAGGCCTCTATGGCTACACCTTC,CASKSAGLYGYTF
-,TRBV4-2,TRBJ2-1,-,TGTGCCAGCAGCCAGGCAGGGTTATCGTCTCGCGGTGAGCAGTTCTTC,CASSQAGLSSRGEQFF
-,TRBV5-1,TRBJ2-5,TRBD1,TGCGCCAGCAGCTCCGGGACAGGGGGCAAAGAGACCCAGTACTTC,CASSSGTGGKETQYF
once,TRBV27,TRBJ2-1,TRBD2,TGTGCCAGCAGTAAGCGGGAGGGCGATGAGCAGTTCTTC,CASSKREGDEQFF
-,TRBV19,TRBJ2-7,TRBD1,TGTGCCAGTAGTATTCGACAGGGGGGGGCCTACGAGCAGTACTTC,CASSIRQGGAYEQYF
-,TRBV6-1,TRBJ2-7,TRBD1,TGTGCCAGCAGACTGGACAGGAGTGCGTACGAGCAGTACTTC,CASRLDRSAYEQYF
-,TRBV7-2,TRBJ2-3,TRBD2,TGTGCCAGCAGTTGGACCGGGACTAGCGGGACGGATACGCAGTATTTT,CASSWTGTSGTDTQYF